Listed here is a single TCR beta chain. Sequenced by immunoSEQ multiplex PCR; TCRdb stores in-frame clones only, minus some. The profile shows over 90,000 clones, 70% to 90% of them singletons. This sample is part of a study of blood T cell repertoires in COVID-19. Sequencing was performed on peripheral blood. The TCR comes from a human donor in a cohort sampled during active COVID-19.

CDR3 amino acids: CATSREDHGGSGAFF. CDR3 nucleotides: TGTGCCACCAGCAGAGAAGATCACGGGGGAAGCGGAGCTTTCTTT. The chain uses TRBV15 and TRBJ1-1; the D gene is possibly TRBD1 (5 bases). V gave up 0 bases and J gave up 10 bases, with 18 bases separating them. Germline V CDR1 and CDR2: LNHNV, YYDKDF (reference sequence). The CDR3 runs 15 residues. Together with reference TRBV15 and TRBJ1-1, the CDR3 gives the full variable domain: DAMVIQNPRYQVTQFGKPVTLSCSQTLNHNVMYWYQQKSSQAPKLLFHYYDKDFNNEADTPDNFQSRRPNTSFCFLDIRSPGLGDTAMYLCATSREDHGGSGAFFGQGTRLTVV.